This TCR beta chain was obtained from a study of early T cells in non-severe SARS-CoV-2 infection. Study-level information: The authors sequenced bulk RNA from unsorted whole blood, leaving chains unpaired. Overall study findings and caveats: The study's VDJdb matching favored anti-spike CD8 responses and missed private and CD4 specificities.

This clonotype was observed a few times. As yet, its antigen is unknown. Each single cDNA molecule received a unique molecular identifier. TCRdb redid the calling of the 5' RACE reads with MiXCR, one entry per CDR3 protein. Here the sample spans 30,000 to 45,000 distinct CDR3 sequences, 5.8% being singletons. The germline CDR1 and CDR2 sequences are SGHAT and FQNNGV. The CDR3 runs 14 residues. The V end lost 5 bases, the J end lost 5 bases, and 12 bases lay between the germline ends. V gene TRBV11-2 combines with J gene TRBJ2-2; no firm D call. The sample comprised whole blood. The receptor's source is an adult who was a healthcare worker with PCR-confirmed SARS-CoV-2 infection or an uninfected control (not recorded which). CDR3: CASSRLAGTGELFF. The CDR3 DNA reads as TGTGCCAGCAGCCGGTTAGCCGGGACCGGGGAGCTGTTTTTT.